Listed here are 9 T cell receptor beta chains from one sample, sequenced in a study of cytomegalovirus exposure and HLA in healthy donors. Repertoires were generated with immunoSEQ multiplex PCR, while TCRdb's copy carries only in-frame clones and drops some. This table holds 150,000 to 200,000 clones, 88% found once. The specimen sequenced was PBMCs. Receptors were obtained from a man younger than 35 in good health and CMV-seronegative.

This clone was counted a single time. The chain uses TRBV7-9 and TRBJ1-2, with TRBD1 matching over 8 bases. CDR1 and CDR2 from the germline V gene are SEHNR and FQNEAQ (reference sequence). V shed 7 bases, J shed 3 bases, and the junction held 10 bases outside the gene matches. CDR3 length: 15 residues. DNA for the CDR3: TGTGCCAGCACGAGAGCGACAGGGGTGGACTATGGCTACACCTTC. Amino acids: CASTRATGVDYGYTF.

This clone showed up just once. The J gene is TRBJ2-2, the V gene TRBV5-1; D possibly corresponds to TRBD2 (5 bases). The CDR3 runs 17 residues. V was clipped by 0 bases and J by 4 bases, with 16 bases between them. CDR1 is SGHRS, CDR2 YFSETQ, per germline. CDR3 amino acids: CASSLGLGDRGTGELFF. Written as DNA, the CDR3 is TGCGCCAGCAGCTTGGGATTAGGTGATCGGGGCACCGGGGAGCTGTTTTTT.

The chain uses TRBV10-3 and TRBJ1-2; no clear D. This CDR3 contains 12 residues. CDR1 and CDR2 (germline): ENHRY, SYGVKD. V was clipped by 4 bases and J by 8 bases, with 11 bases between them. Here the CDR3 reads CAISVGGSGYTF. CDR3 nucleotide sequence: TGTGCCATCAGTGTAGGCGGGTCCGGCTACACCTTC.

The gene calls are TRBV28 and TRBJ1-1, with D hard to call. The V gene's germline CDR1 is MDHEN and CDR2 SYDVKM. The V and J ends lost 2 bases and 5 bases respectively, with 6 bases between them. This CDR3 has 12 amino acids. The chain's CDR3 is CASSLVATEAFF. The CDR3 bases are TGTGCCAGCAGTTTAGTAGCTACTGAAGCTTTCTTT.

The V and J genes are TRBV27 and TRBJ2-7; TRBD2 agrees at 14 bases. Germline CDR1 MNHEY, CDR2 SMNVEV (reference sequence). J was trimmed by 3 bases and V by 6 bases; bases with no gene match: 22. The CDR3 consists of 21 residues. CDR3 in amino acids: CASSRRRLAGGKELLGYEQYF. For the CDR3, the DNA is TGTGCCAGCAGCCGCCGCAGACTAGCGGGAGGGAAGGAGTTGTTAGGCTACGAGCAGTACTTC.

This chain connects TRBV7-2 to TRBJ1-5; D ambiguous. Germline CDR1 reads SGHTA; CDR2 reads FQGNSA. The ends were cut back, 5 bases at V and 4 bases at J, with 12 bases in the middle. This CDR3 contains 14 residues. CDR3: CASSPAGNNQPQHF. The CDR3 region has the DNA TGTGCCAGCAGCCCGGCGGGAAATAATCAGCCCCAGCATTTT. The variable domain in full, completed from reference TRBV7-2 and TRBJ1-5, reads GAGVSQSPSNKVTEKGKDVELRCDPISGHTALYWYRQSLGQGLEFLIYFQGNSAPDKSGLPSDRFSAERTGGSVSTLTIQRTQQEDSAVYLCASSPAGNNQPQHFGDGTRLSIL.

This chain joins TRBV28 and TRBJ1-2, with a possible D match to TRBD1 (6 bases). This CDR3 contains 13 residues. The germline CDR1 and CDR2 sequences are MDHEN and SYDVKM. V was shortened by 2 bases and J by 6 bases, with 10 bases between the two germline ends. For the CDR3, the DNA is TGTGCCAGCAGTTTAACAGGGCCCCATGGCTACACCTTC. Its translation: CASSLTGPHGYTF.

This clone was counted a few times. V usage is TRBV4-1 and J usage is TRBJ2-2, with 12 nucleotides matching TRBD2. The junction had 1 base not matched to a gene; V was cut back by 2 bases and J by 6 bases. The CDR3 runs to 15 residues. The germline V gene has CDR1 MGHRA and CDR2 YSYEKL. The CDR3 coding sequence is TGCGCCAGCAGCCAACTAGCGGGAGGGGCCGGGGAGCTGTTTTTT. The encoded protein is CASSQLAGGAGELFF.

The rearrangement links TRBV6-5 to TRBJ1-2, with TRBD1 matching over 7 bases. Germline CDR1 and CDR2: MNHEY and SVGAGI. This CDR3 region has 13 residues. V lost 6 bases to trimming and J lost 4 bases; unmatched junction nucleotides: 5. CDR3 nucleotides: TGTGCCAGCAGACGGGACAGTCCCTATGGCTACACCTTC. It codes for CASRRDSPYGYTF.